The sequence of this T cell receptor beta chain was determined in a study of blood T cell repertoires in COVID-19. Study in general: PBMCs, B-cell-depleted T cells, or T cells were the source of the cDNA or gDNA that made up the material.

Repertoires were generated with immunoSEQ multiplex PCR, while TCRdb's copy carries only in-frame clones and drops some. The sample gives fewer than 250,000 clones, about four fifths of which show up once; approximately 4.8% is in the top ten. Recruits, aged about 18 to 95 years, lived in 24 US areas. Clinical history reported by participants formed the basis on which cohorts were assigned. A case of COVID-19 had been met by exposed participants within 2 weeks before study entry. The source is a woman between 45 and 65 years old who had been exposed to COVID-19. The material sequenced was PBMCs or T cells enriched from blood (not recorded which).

Here the CDR3 DNA reads TGCGCCAGCAGTGAGTATGGGGACAGGGACAATGAGCAGTTCTTC. As protein: CASSEYGDRDNEQFF. The rearrangement uses TRBV10-1 and TRBJ2-1, with 9 bases that match TRBD1. The CDR3 sequence is 15 residues long. V dropped 1 base and J dropped 5; count of bases not matched to a gene: 3. Germline CDR1 is WNHNN and CDR2 is SYGVQD (reference sequence).